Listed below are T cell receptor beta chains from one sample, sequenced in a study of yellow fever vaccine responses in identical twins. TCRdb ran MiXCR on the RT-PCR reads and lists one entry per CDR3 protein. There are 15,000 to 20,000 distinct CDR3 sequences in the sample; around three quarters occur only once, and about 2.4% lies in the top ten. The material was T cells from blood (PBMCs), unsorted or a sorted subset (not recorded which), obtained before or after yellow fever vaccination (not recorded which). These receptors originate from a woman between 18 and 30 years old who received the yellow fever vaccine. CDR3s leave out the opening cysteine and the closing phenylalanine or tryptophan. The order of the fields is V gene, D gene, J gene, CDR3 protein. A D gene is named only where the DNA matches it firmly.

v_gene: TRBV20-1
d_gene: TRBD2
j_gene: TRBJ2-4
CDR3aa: SARAGGAKNIQY

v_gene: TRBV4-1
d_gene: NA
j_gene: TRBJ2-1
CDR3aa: ASSQVLQGRPNEQF

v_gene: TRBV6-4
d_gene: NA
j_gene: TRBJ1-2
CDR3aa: ASSNSANYGYT

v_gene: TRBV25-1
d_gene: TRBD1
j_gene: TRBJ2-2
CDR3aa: ASSEGQGGTGELF

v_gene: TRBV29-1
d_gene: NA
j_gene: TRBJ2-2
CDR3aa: SVGSRATNTGELF

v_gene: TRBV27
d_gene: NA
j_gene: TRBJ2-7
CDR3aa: ASSLSSYEQY

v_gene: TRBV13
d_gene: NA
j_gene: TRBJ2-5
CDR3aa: ASSLGSRSLGETQY

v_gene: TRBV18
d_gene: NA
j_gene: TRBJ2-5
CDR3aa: ASSRLGESETQY

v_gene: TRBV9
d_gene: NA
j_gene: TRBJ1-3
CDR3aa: ASSPSGNTIY

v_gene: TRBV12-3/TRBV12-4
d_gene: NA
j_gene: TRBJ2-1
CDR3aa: ASMKAEGPYNEQF

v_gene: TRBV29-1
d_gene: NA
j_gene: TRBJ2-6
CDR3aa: SVPIALSGANVLT

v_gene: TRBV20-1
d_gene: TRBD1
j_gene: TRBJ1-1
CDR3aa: SRPRGL

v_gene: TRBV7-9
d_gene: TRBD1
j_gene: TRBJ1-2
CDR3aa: ASSSTGAGYGYT

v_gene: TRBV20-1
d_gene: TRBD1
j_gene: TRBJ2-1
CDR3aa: SATDRDNEQF

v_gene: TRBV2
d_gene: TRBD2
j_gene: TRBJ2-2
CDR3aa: ASSGLAGSTGELF

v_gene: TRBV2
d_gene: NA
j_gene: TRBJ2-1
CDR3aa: ASSDDEQF

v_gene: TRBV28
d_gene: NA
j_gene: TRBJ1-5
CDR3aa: ASRLTGLSSQPQH

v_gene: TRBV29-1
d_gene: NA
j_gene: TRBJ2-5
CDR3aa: SVEAGFGETQY

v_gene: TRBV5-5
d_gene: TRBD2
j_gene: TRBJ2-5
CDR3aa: ASSLGLAGETQY

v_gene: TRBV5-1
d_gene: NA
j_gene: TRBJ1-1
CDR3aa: ASSLAGANTEAF

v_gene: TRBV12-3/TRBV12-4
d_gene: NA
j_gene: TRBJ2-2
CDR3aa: ASSFATANTGELF

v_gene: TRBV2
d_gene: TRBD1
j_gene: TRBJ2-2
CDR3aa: ARTTGAGELF

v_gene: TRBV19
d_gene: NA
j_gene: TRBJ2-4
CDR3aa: ARKTTAKNIQY

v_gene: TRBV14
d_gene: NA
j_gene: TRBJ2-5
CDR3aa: ASSPRLIGTQY

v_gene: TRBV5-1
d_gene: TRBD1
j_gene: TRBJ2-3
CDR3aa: ASSSGQAMFVTDTQC

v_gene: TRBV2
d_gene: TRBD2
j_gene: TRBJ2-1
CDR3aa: ASSKTGLGANEQF

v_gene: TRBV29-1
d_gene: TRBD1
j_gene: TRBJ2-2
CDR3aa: SVNRGTGELF

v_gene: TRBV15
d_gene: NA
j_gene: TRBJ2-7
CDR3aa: ATSRGPELGDSYEQY

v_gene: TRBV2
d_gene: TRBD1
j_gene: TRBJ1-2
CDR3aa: ASDRGLTNYGYT

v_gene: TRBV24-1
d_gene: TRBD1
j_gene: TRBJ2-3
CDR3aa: ATSVGDSGSTDTQY

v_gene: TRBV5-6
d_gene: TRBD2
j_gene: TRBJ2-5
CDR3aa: ASSEGLQETQY

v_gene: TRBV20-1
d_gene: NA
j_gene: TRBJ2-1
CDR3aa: SARDPAGNYNEQF

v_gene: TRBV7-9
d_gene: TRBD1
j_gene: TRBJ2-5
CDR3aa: ASSLGQGAWETQY

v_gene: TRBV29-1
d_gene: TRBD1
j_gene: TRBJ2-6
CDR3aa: SVILWTGASGANVLT

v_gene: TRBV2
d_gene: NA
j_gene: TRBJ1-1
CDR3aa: ASSEAPNTEAF

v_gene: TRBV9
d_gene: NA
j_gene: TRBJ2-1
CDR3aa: ASSVELLADYNEQF

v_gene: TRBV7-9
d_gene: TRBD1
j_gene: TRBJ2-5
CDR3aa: ASSPRDSQTQY

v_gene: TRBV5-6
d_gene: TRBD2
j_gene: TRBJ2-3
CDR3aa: ASSLWQGGADTQY

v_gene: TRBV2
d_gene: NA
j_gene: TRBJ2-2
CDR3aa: ASSGNRLGLTGELF

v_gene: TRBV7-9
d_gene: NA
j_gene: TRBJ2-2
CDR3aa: ASQGYTGELF

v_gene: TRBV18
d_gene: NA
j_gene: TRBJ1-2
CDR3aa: ASGTSYGYT

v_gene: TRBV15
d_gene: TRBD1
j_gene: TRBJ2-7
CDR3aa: ATSRDLGTGSYEQY

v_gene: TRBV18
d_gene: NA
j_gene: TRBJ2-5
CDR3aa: ASSAQETQY

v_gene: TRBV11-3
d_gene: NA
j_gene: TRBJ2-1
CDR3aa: ASSSPLVSHNKQF

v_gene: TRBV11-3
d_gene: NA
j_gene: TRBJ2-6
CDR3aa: ASSFEVAGANVLT

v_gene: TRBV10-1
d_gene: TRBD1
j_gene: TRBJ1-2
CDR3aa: ASSESSGTGFRGYT

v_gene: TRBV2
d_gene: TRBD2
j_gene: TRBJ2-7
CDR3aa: ASTSSGSYEQY

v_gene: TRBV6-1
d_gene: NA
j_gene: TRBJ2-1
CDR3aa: ASSISSYNEQF